This TCR beta chain was sequenced for a study of OX40 agonist ivuxolimab in advanced cancers. Describing the broader study: Ivuxolimab was an agonistic, fully human IgG2 monoclonal antibody directed against OX40 (CD134), a costimulatory receptor. Intravenous ivuxolimab was administered to patients every 2 weeks at six dose levels: 0.01, 0.1, 0.3, 1.5, 3 and 10 mg/kg. Of the roughly 52 dose-escalation patients, hepatocellular carcinoma was present in roughly 19, melanoma in approximately 15, renal cell carcinoma in 9 and head and neck cancer in 9. The dose-escalation cohort was roughly 87% male with a mean age of roughly 60 years, ranging from roughly 23 to 90. Patients were allowed to have had prior anti-PD-1, anti-PD-L1 or anti-CTLA-4 therapy, and approximately 40% of the dose-escalation patients had previously received checkpoint inhibitors. Partial responses occurred in three dose-escalation patients: two with cutaneous melanoma and one with hepatocellular carcinoma. The point of sequencing TCRbeta in the periphery was to test whether ivuxolimab changed TCR sequence diversity and drove clonal T-cell expansion. The paper describes the monotherapy dose-escalation part (N = 52 patients) of the phase I trial of ivuxolimab. Beyond this particular receptor, the publication reports: Clonal expansion of both CD4+ and CD8+ blood T cells was observed from baseline to week 6 at doses 0.1 to 3.0 mg/kg. Which antigens the clonally expanded peripheral T cells were specific for was not determined. Low levels of normalized T-cell clonal expansion were also seen in some patients who did not respond. Partial responders in the 0.1-3.0 mg/kg groups had among the lowest normalized peripheral clonal expansion, especially among CD8+ T cells. On average, CD8+ T cells showed more expanded clones than CD4+ T cells after ivuxolimab.

At the junction V is shortened by 5 bases and J by 2 bases, with 5 bases in between. The CDR3 contains 12 residues, cysteine and phenylalanine counted. Only the CDR3 region is kept as DNA, spanning 36 bases read in frame from base 1. The CDR1 and CDR2 encoded by the germline V gene are MNHEY and SVGAGI. Genomic DNA was extracted from sorted cells for sequencing of the TCRbeta CDR3 region. The immunoSEQ Assay was used to sequence the TCRbeta CDR3 regions. TCRdb provides this immuneACCESS table in a form limited to in-frame rearrangements. Some clones are lacking; in checked studies, under half of them reflect an unresolved V gene, and why the rest are absent is not known. The sample yields tens of thousands of clones; about nine tenths were counted once. Around 6.5% of the sample is held by the ten biggest clonotypes. The trial excluded patients who had a history of autoimmune disease or who were on systemic immunosuppression. Peripheral blood for TCR sequencing was collected from all dose cohorts at baseline, on cycle 4 day 1, and on cycle 7 day 1. Samples were obtained from an open-label, multicenter, first-in-human phase I dose-escalation trial of ivuxolimab. Adults with locally advanced or metastatic head and neck squamous cell, hepatocellular, melanoma or renal cell carcinoma were enrolled in the trial. Before TCR sequencing, CD4+ T cells and CD8+ T cells from peripheral blood were sorted into separate populations.

This clone was counted a single time. This receptor's antigen is unknown. Base qualities are not recorded, but no much larger clone differs from it by a single base. Sequenced here: CD4+ or CD8+ T cells sorted from blood, sampled in a trial of the OX40 agonist ivuxolimab. This clonotype originated in an adult with an advanced solid tumor such as melanoma, head and neck, liver or kidney cancer. The chain couples TRBV6-5 to TRBJ2-3; there is no confident call for the D gene. The nucleotide sequence reads TGTGCCAGCAGTCCCCCCACAGATACGCAGTATTTT. Its translation reads: CASSPPTDTQYF.